The 29 T cell receptor beta chains presented below share a single source sample, sequenced in a study of blood T cell repertoires in COVID-19. The assay was immunoSEQ multiplex PCR, and TCRdb's table has in-frame clones only and misses some. This table has 73,000 or so clones, around 83% appearing once. The sequencing sample was made of peripheral blood. These TCRs come from an older woman with acute or convalescent COVID-19.

The V gene is TRBV6-5, the J gene TRBJ1-1, with D tentatively TRBD1 (6 bases). Germline V gene data show CDR1 as MNHEY and CDR2 as SVGAGI. The ends were cut back, 8 bases at V and 1 base at J, with 11 bases in the middle. The CDR3 loop spans 13 amino acids. CDR3 DNA: TGTGCCAGCGACAGGAACAGGAACACTGAAGCTTTCTTT. It translates to CASDRNRNTEAFF.

The chain uses TRBV7-3 and TRBJ1-1; D call uncertain. Per germline, CDR1 SGHTA and CDR2 FQGTGA. Trimming took off 3 bases at V and 1 base at J, with 9 bases between the two ends. This CDR3 contains 14 residues. CDR3 residues: CASSLNSANTEAFF. CDR3 bases: TGTGCCAGCAGCTTGAACAGTGCGAACACTGAAGCTTTCTTT.

The chain has TRBV6-5 and TRBJ2-7; D is uncertain. Trimming removed 6 bases at V and 3 bases at J, with 6 bases between. Germline V CDR1 and CDR2: MNHEY, SVGAGI. The CDR3 runs 11 residues. This CDR3 is CASSSYYEQYF. The CDR3 DNA is TGTGCCAGCAGCTCTTACTACGAGCAGTACTTC.

The V gene is TRBV18, the J gene TRBJ2-7; a possible D gene is TRBD1 (6 bases). CDR1 and CDR2 from the germline V gene are KGHSH and LQKENI. The V gene lost 3 bases and the J gene lost 3 bases, with 21 bases spanning the gap. This CDR3 has 17 residues. In DNA form, the CDR3 reads TGTGCCAGCTCACCTCGAGGGGGACCAAGGAGGATCTACGAGCAGTACTTC. It encodes CASSPRGGPRRIYEQYF. The full variable domain, with the rest looked up from reference TRBV18 and TRBJ2-7, is NAGVMQNPRHLVRRRGQEARLRCSPMKGHSHVYWYRQLPEEGLKFMVYLQKENIIDESGMPKERFSAEFPKEGPSILRIQQVVRGDSAAYFCASSPRGGPRRIYEQYFGPGTRLTVT.

This chain joins TRBV24-1 and TRBJ2-2; D is unclear. From germline, CDR1 is KGHDR and CDR2 SFDVKD. This CDR3 comprises 13 residues. V shed 7 bases and J shed 1 base, with 6 bases lying between them. CDR3 sequence (DNA): TGTGCCACCAGGGCTGGGAACACCGGGGAGCTGTTTTTT. Residues: CATRAGNTGELFF.

J is TRBJ2-2 and V is TRBV27; 10 bases align to TRBD1. V lost 1 base to trimming and J lost 6 bases; unmatched junction nucleotides: 11. Germline CDR1 is MNHEY and CDR2 is SMNVEV (reference sequence). CDR3 size: 18 residues. CDR3: CASSLFPPTGGSAGELFF. The CDR3, as DNA: TGTGCCAGCAGTTTATTCCCCCCGACAGGGGGCTCCGCCGGGGAGCTGTTTTTT.

This rearrangement joins TRBV18 to TRBJ1-6; D not certain. The V end lost 5 bases, the J end lost 7 bases, and 12 bases lay between the germline ends. Germline CDR1 and CDR2: KGHSH and LQKENI. This CDR3 spans 14 amino acids. The DNA of the CDR3 is TGTGCCAGCTCAACCGACGGAGAAAATTCACCCCTCCACTTT. Protein: CASSTDGENSPLHF.

CDR3 region: CASSVHNGLAWGNEQFF. The DNA for the CDR3 is TGTGCCAGCAGCGTCCACAACGGACTAGCTTGGGGGAATGAGCAGTTCTTC. The rearrangement joins TRBV9 to TRBJ2-1; 8 bases match TRBD2. The CDR3 contains 17 residues. J was trimmed by 7 bases and V by 2 bases; bases with no gene match: 14. CDR1 is SGDLS and CDR2 is YYNGEE in the germline V gene.

The CDR3 region has the DNA TGTGCCAGCAGTGCCCCGAGGGGGAGGAACACTGAAGCTTTCTTT. Protein sequence: CASSAPRGRNTEAFF. The chain couples TRBV2 to TRBJ1-1, with D possibly being TRBD1 (6 bases). Trimming stripped 4 bases from V and 1 base from J, with 13 bases between. The CDR3 length is 15 residues. CDR1 SNHLY and CDR2 FYNNEI come from the germline V gene. Using reference TRBV2 and TRBJ1-1 for the parts outside the CDR3, the full variable domain is EPEVTQTPSHQVTQMGQEVILRCVPISNHLYFYWYRQILGQKVEFLVSFYNNEISEKSEIFDDQFSVERPDGSNFTLKIRSTKLEDSAMYFCASSAPRGRNTEAFFGQGTRLTVV.

The V call is TRBV29-1, the J call TRBJ1-1, with 8 bases aligning to TRBD1. CDR1 SQVTM and CDR2 ANQGSEA come from the germline V gene. With 7 bases clipped from V and 4 bases from J, the junction kept 8 bases outside the gene matches. This CDR3 region has 13 residues. CDR3 nucleotide sequence: TGCAGCGCAGACAGGGGAAGCGGCACTGAAGCTTTCTTT. It specifies CSADRGSGTEAFF.

The genes are TRBV25-1 and TRBJ2-7; 9 bases fit TRBD2. J gave up 5 bases and V 3 bases, and 11 bases lay outside the gene matches. CDR1 and CDR2 from the germline V gene are MGHDK and SYGVNS. The CDR3 length is 16 residues. In nucleotides, the CDR3 is TGTGCCAGCAGTGATCCGCTCGGGACTAGCCCGAACGAGCAGTACTTC. Protein product: CASSDPLGTSPNEQYF.

This chain uses TRBV6-2 or TRBV6-3 with TRBJ2-2, with 7 nucleotides matching TRBD2. This CDR3 region has 18 residues. Trimming removed 0 bases from V and 5 bases from J; junction bases left unmatched: 12. In germline, CDR1 is MNHEY, CDR2 SVGEGT. The CDR3 sequence is CASSYSFAGLYQTGELFF. The CDR3, as DNA: TGTGCCAGCAGTTACTCCTTCGCGGGACTATACCAGACCGGGGAGCTGTTTTTT.

The chain recombines TRBV10-3 with TRBJ1-4; a weak D match, TRBD1 (6 bases). V was clipped by 10 bases and J by 0 bases, with 12 bases between them. The CDR3 is 14 amino acids. Germline-derived CDR1 and CDR2 are ENHRY and SYGVKD. The CDR3: CATRQVATNEKLFF. The CDR3 nucleotides are TGTGCCACCAGACAGGTTGCAACTAATGAAAAACTGTTTTTT.

The chain uses TRBV3-1 (or the pseudogene TRBV3-2) and TRBJ2-3; unclear D gene. The ends were cut back, 4 bases at V and 2 bases at J, with 10 bases in the middle. Germline V gene sequence: CDR1 LGHDT, CDR2 YNNKEL (reference sequence). CDR3 size: 14 residues. CDR3 sequence (DNA): TGTGCCAGCAGCCGTTCAGGATTCACAGATACGCAGTATTTT. Translated: CASSRSGFTDTQYF.

The rearrangement links TRBV11-2 to TRBJ2-7, with 7 bases that match TRBD1. The CDR3 length is 18 residues. CDR1 SGHAT and CDR2 FQNNGV come from the germline V gene. V was pared by 1 base and J by 3 bases, with 15 bases of the junction left unmatched. The CDR3 reads CASSLGDREWEIGYEQYF. The CDR3 bases are TGTGCCAGCAGCTTAGGAGACAGGGAGTGGGAAATTGGCTACGAGCAGTACTTC.

This chain uses TRBV2 with TRBJ1-2; D gene uncertain. The CDR3 consists of 11 residues. Trimming took off 6 bases at V and 8 bases at J, with 10 bases between the two ends. Germline V gives CDR1 SNHLY, CDR2 FYNNEI. The DNA of the CDR3 is TGTGCCAGCAGAGACCCAGGAGGCTACACCTTC. Translating it yields CASRDPGGYTF.

With respect to this clone: Within the sample, other DNA sequences also encode this same CDR3. This chain uses TRBV7-9 with TRBJ1-6; TRBD1 agrees at 10 bases. The CDR3 extends over 14 amino acids. Germline assignment: CDR1 SEHNR and CDR2 FQNEAQ (reference sequence). The ends lost 4 bases at V and 10 bases at J; junction bases unmatched: 4. CDR3 protein: CASSSRDRGSPLHF. CDR3 nucleotides: TGTGCCAGCAGCTCCCGGGACAGGGGATCACCCCTCCACTTT.

There are a few counts of this clone. The germline gene is not matched at one end of the junction; a read error may be the cause. V usage is TRBV19 and J usage is TRBJ1-1; no clear D gene. The germline V gene has CDR1 LNHDA and CDR2 SQIVND (reference sequence). The CDR3 consists of 15 residues. CDR3 sequence (DNA): TGTGCCAGTAGTGTAGACCTACAGATGAACACTGAAGCTTTCTTT. This encodes CASSVDLQMNTEAFF.

This chain uses TRBV27 with TRBJ1-5; the D is unclear. CDR1 is MNHEY and CDR2 is SMNVEV in the germline V gene (reference sequence). The germline V and J ends were trimmed by 6 bases and 6 bases, with 9 bases remaining between them. The CDR3 covers 12 residues. The CDR3 bases are TGTGCCAGCAGCCTTACCGGTCAGCCCCAGCATTTT. Its translation is CASSLTGQPQHF.

This clone was seen more than once but under ten times. J is TRBJ1-6 and V is TRBV7-3; D may be TRBD1 (6 bases). Trimming removed 3 bases at V and 6 bases at J, with 9 bases between. The CDR3 is 14 amino acids. The germline V gene encodes CDR1 SGHTA and CDR2 FQGTGA. The CDR3 here is CASSLGATNSPLHF. The CDR3 region has the DNA TGTGCCAGCAGCTTGGGGGCTACTAATTCACCCCTCCACTTT.

Notes on this clone: In the same sample, other DNA sequences code for this CDR3. V gene TRBV18 combines with J gene TRBJ2-2, with TRBD1 matching 9 bases. J gave up 3 bases and V 3 bases, and 5 bases lay outside the gene matches. Germline CDR1 reads KGHSH; CDR2 reads LQKENI. This CDR3 comprises 16 residues. CDR3 loop: CASSPRTGADTGELFF. The DNA for the CDR3 is TGTGCCAGCTCACCTAGGACAGGGGCGGACACCGGGGAGCTGTTTTTT.

The V and J genes are TRBV7-9 and TRBJ1-4; TRBD1 might be the D (5 bases). The V end lost 1 base, the J end lost 12 bases, and 12 bases lay between the germline ends. The CDR3 runs 13 residues. CDR1 is SEHNR, CDR2 FQNEAQ, per germline (reference sequence). The CDR3 DNA reads as TGTGCCAGCAGCTTAGTCGGGGGGACCGAACTGTTTTTT. Translated: CASSLVGGTELFF.

This clone came up once. The CDR3 DNA reads TGTGCCAGTAGTGACAGGGGAGGACTCGATGGCTACACCTTC. It translates to CASSDRGGLDGYTF. The chain recombines TRBV19 with TRBJ1-2, with 8 positions matching TRBD1. The CDR3 loop spans 14 amino acids. V was clipped by 5 bases and J by 6 bases; unmatched bases: 8. The germline V gene has CDR1 LNHDA and CDR2 SQIVND (reference sequence).

V and J are TRBV10-1 and TRBJ1-2; D might be TRBD1 (5 bases). This CDR3 has 15 amino acids. V lost 4 bases, J lost 6 bases, and 18 bases lay in between. Germline CDR1 and CDR2: WNHNN and SYGVQD (reference sequence). The CDR3 reads CASSGSGQGGDGYTF. The CDR3 nucleotides are TGCGCCAGCAGTGGTTCGGGGCAGGGAGGTGATGGCTACACCTTC.

The CDR3 DNA reads as TGTGCCAGCAGCCCACAGATTCACACAGATACGCAGTATTTT. Translating gives CASSPQIHTDTQYF. The gene calls are TRBV7-2 and TRBJ2-3; D is unclear. The ends were cut back, 5 bases at V and 2 bases at J, with 11 bases in the middle. Per the germline V gene, CDR1 is SGHTA and CDR2 is FQGNSA. CDR3 length: 14 residues.

The CDR3 is CASSLDGGTGYGYTF. CDR3 bases: TGTGCCAGCAGCTTAGACGGTGGGACAGGGTATGGCTACACCTTC. The chain carries TRBV11-1 and TRBJ1-2; 9 bases are shared with TRBD1. Germline loops: CDR1 SGHAT, CDR2 FQDESV (reference sequence). CDR3 length: 15 residues. Germline trimming cut 1 base from V and 5 bases from J; bases unmatched to any gene: 5.

This rearrangement joins TRBV18 to TRBJ1-1, with D unclear. V lost 6 bases to trimming and J lost 1 base, with 9 bases between them. This CDR3 has 13 residues. Germline CDR1 and CDR2: KGHSH and LQKENI. Here the CDR3 DNA reads TGTGCCAGCTCCGAGGGTGGGAACACTGAAGCTTTCTTT. The encoded protein is CASSEGGNTEAFF.

The CDR3 spells CATARDIGYGYTF. The CDR3 DNA reads as TGTGCCACGGCGAGGGACATCGGCTATGGCTACACCTTC. This chain uses TRBV19 with TRBJ1-2; TRBD1 is a possible D gene (6 bases). The CDR3 runs 13 residues. CDR1 LNHDA and CDR2 SQIVND come from the germline V gene (reference sequence). V shed 10 bases and J shed 4 bases, with 16 bases lying between them.

This clone was seen more than once but under ten times. The V call is TRBV9, the J call TRBJ2-5; TRBD2 aligns across 9 bases. Per the germline V gene, CDR1 is SGDLS and CDR2 is YYNGEE. The CDR3 has 14 residues. The trim removed 0 bases at V and 4 bases at J, leaving 1 base unmatched. The CDR3 sequence is CASSVAGLAETQYF. In nucleotides, the CDR3 is TGTGCCAGCAGCGTAGCGGGACTAGCAGAGACCCAGTACTTC. Full variable domain (rest looked up from reference TRBV9 and TRBJ2-5): DSGVTQTPKHLITATGQRVTLRCSPRSGDLSVYWYQQSLDQGLQFLIQYYNGEERAKGNILERFSAQQFPDLHSELNLSSLELGDSALYFCASSVAGLAETQYFGPGTRLLVL.